A selection of T cell receptor beta chains follows, all from one sample in a study of cytomegalovirus exposure and HLA in healthy donors. This table comes from immunoSEQ multiplex PCR, and its TCRdb copy is limited to in-frame clones, with some not included. The sample shows more than 150,000 clones, about 80% of them seen only once. The material sequenced was PBMCs. The receptors shown here come from a man younger than 30 in good health and CMV-seronegative. The CDR3 runs from the conserved cysteine through the conserved F or W. A D gene is named only where the DNA matches it firmly. Only part of the rows carry a size: once, few, many, or a class if the clone is expanded.

clone_size j_call d_call v_call cdr3_aa
- TRBJ2-4 TRBD2 TRBV7-9 CASSQSGGVAKNIQYF
- TRBJ2-1 - TRBV5-1 CASSLGDLPYNEQFF
few TRBJ1-1 TRBD1 TRBV14 CASSLPGQGARGPF
- TRBJ2-5 - TRBV5-1 CASSRDILGRGRQETQYF
- TRBJ2-7 - TRBV15 CATSRARARTYEQYF
- TRBJ2-3 - TRBV5-8 CASSLVGAGGVQDTQYF
- TRBJ2-2 - TRBV4-3 CASSQATPLQGNVFLGTGELFF
- TRBJ2-1 TRBD1 TRBV13 CASSLRTGSYNEQFF
- TRBJ2-3 - TRBV2 CASSGPGQRTDTQYF
- TRBJ1-4 TRBD1 TRBV4-3 CASSHLRGQGNEKLFF
- TRBJ1-2 TRBD1 TRBV5-3 CAEINRDRDQYGYTF
- TRBJ1-2 - TRBV5-4 CASTPTGGMYGYTF
once TRBJ2-1 TRBD1 TRBV30 CAWSSGTGFHEQFF